Listed below are T cell receptor beta chains from one sample, sequenced in a study of cytomegalovirus exposure and HLA in healthy donors. Method: immunoSEQ multiplex PCR; TCRdb's copy keeps in-frame clones and lacks some. Among 85,000 to 95,000 clones listed, about three quarters were seen once. Specimen: PBMCs. The receptor set was obtained from a man aged 25 to 45 in good health and CMV-seropositive. The CDR3 runs from the conserved cysteine through the conserved F or W. The order of the fields is D gene, clone size, J gene, V gene, CDR3 DNA, CDR3 protein. The D gene is left open where the match is weak. Size is stated for part of the rows, as once, few or many counts, or as a class when the clone is expanded.

>TRBD1|-|TRBJ1-5|TRBV6-1
TGTGCCAGCGGTCCCGGGACAGGGTTCAATCAGCCCCAGCATTTT
CASGPGTGFNQPQHF
>TRBD2|once|TRBJ2-2|TRBV18
TGTGCCAGCTCACGTGGGACTAGCGTTATCGGGGAGCTGTTTTTT
CASSRGTSVIGELFF
>TRBD1|-|TRBJ2-7|TRBV6-6
TGTGCCAGCAGCCTGGACAGGGGCATCTACGAGCAGTACTTC
CASSLDRGIYEQYF
>TRBD2|few|TRBJ2-3|TRBV28
TGTGCCAGCAGTTTGGGAGGGAAGGATACGCAGTATTTT
CASSLGGKDTQYF
>-|-|TRBJ1-2|TRBV7-2
TGTGCCAGCAGCTTAAACACGAACTATGGCTACACCTTC
CASSLNTNYGYTF
>-|-|TRBJ1-5|TRBV6-5
TGTGCCAGCAGTTACTCGGGGAGCTACCGGCAGCCCCAGCATTTT
CASSYSGSYRQPQHF
>TRBD2|-|TRBJ2-3|TRBV4-2
TGTGCCAGCAGCCAAGTCCTCGCGGGAGTAGATACGCAGTATTTT
CASSQVLAGVDTQYF
>-|-|TRBJ1-5|TRBV19
TGTGCCAGTAACACAGGGAGCGGCAATCAGCCCCAGCATTTT
CASNTGSGNQPQHF
>TRBD1|-|TRBJ2-3|TRBV4-2
TGTGCCAGCAGGGCCGGACAGGGTGGGAACACAGATACGCAGTATTTT
CASRAGQGGNTDTQYF
>-|few|TRBJ1-1|TRBV4-1
TGCGCCAGCAGCCAAGATGGGAGGGACCCCTTCTTT
CASSQDGRDPFF
>-|-|TRBJ1-2|TRBV7-2
TGTGCCAGCAGCTTACAGGGAAGGGTTGGCTACACCTTC
CASSLQGRVGYTF
>-|-|TRBJ1-2|TRBV5-1
TGCGCCAGCACCCTCACGGGAAGGGATACCTACTATGGCTACACCTTC
CASTLTGRDTYYGYTF
>-|-|TRBJ2-6|TRBV28
TGTGCCAGCAGTCGACTGACCAACGTCCTGACTTTC
CASSRLTNVLTF
>TRBD1|-|TRBJ2-5|TRBV28
TGTGCCAGCAGTCCCCGCACAGGGGCCAAAAAACTCCTCTTGGAGCAGTACTTC
CASSPRTGAKKLLLEQYF
>-|once|TRBJ2-3|TRBV18
TGTGCCAGCTCCCCTGGAAGGGGGCGGGGTACAGATACGCAGTATTTT
CASSPGRGRGTDTQYF
>-|-|TRBJ1-1|TRBV6-6
TGTGCCAGCAGTTATGGCCGCAGGGAAACTGAAGCTTTCTTT
CASSYGRRETEAFF
>-|-|TRBJ1-1|TRBV5-1
TGCGCCAGCAGCTTGTCGTCGAGAACCGGGACTGAAGCTTTCTTT
CASSLSSRTGTEAFF
>TRBD1|-|TRBJ1-5|TRBV18
TGTGCCAGCTCACCCCCGGGACAGGCGATCGCGCAGCCCCAGCATTTT
CASSPPGQAIAQPQHF
>-|-|TRBJ2-7|TRBV6-1
TGTGCCAGCAGTGATTGGCGACCTGGATTTAGCCCCTACGAGCAGTACTTC
CASSDWRPGFSPYEQYF
>TRBD1|-|TRBJ1-3|TRBV29-1
TGCAGCGTTACAGGGGACGGAAACACCATATATTTT
CSVTGDGNTIYF
>TRBD1|-|TRBJ1-3|TRBV5-5
TGTGCCAGCAGCGCACTACAGGGGGCTTCTTCCGGAAACACCATATATTTT
CASSALQGASSGNTIYF
>-|few|TRBJ2-1|TRBV11-3
TGTGCCAGCAGCCCAGGGGGAGGCACCTACAATGAGCAGTTCTTC
CASSPGGGTYNEQFF
>TRBD2|-|TRBJ2-1|TRBV6-5
TGTGCCAGCAGTTCCCAGCGGGGGGAATACTACAATGAGCAGTTCTTC
CASSSQRGEYYNEQFF
>-|-|TRBJ1-2|TRBV19
TGTGCCAGTAGTATAGCGTGGGAGCGTGACTATGGCTACACCTTC
CASSIAWERDYGYTF
>-|once|TRBJ1-2|TRBV30
TGTGCCTGGACCGACAGTTCTAACTATGGCTACACCTTC
CAWTDSSNYGYTF
>-|once|TRBJ2-3|TRBV29-1
TGCAGCGTTAAAGACCCATGGTCAGTCACAGATACGCAGTATTTT
CSVKDPWSVTDTQYF
>-|-|TRBJ1-5|TRBV6-5
TGTGCCAGCAGTGCCGGGACTTCTCAGCCCCAGCATTTT
CASSAGTSQPQHF
>TRBD2|-|TRBJ2-3|TRBV6-1
TGTGCCAGCTCTAGCGGGAGTATCCCAGATACGCAGTATTTT
CASSSGSIPDTQYF
>-|-|TRBJ2-2|TRBV28
TGTGCCAGCAGTTTTTTGGGGAGGGGGGAGCTGTTTTTT
CASSFLGRGELFF
>-|-|TRBJ1-5|TRBV6-1
TGTGCCAGCAGTGAATCGCGGGAACATCAGCCCCAGCATTTT
CASSESREHQPQHF
>TRBD2|few|TRBJ2-1|TRBV29-1
TGCAGCGCTCGACTAGCGGGACAACCCAATGAGCAGTTCTTC
CSARLAGQPNEQFF
>TRBD2|-|TRBJ2-5|TRBV2
TGTGCCAGCAGTACTAGACTAGCGGGGAAAGAGACCCAGTACTTC
CASSTRLAGKETQYF
>-|few|TRBJ1-6|TRBV7-3
TGTGCCAGCAGCATCAGACAGTATAATTCACCCCTCCACTTT
CASSIRQYNSPLHF
>-|-|TRBJ2-1|TRBV10-1
TGCGCCAGCCCGCTTCCCCGTAGCAATGAGCAGTTCTTC
CASPLPRSNEQFF
>-|few|TRBJ2-2|TRBV4-3
TGCGCCAGCAGCCAACAGGGAGGTACGTCCACCGGGGAGCTGTTTTTT
CASSQQGGTSTGELFF
>-|-|TRBJ1-1|TRBV28
TGTGCCAGCGCCACTAACACTGAAGCTTTCTTT
CASATNTEAFF
>-|-|TRBJ2-5|TRBV5-1
TGCGCCAGCAGCCGCGACAGGCCCCACCAAGAGACCCAGTACTTC
CASSRDRPHQETQYF
>-|few|TRBJ1-3|TRBV4-1
TGCGCCAGCAGCCAAAGTGGAAACAGACCCATATATTTT
CASSQSGNRPIYF
>TRBD1|-|TRBJ1-2|TRBV28
TGTGCCAGCAGTTTTGGGGACAGGGCCTTCTCTAACTATGGCTACACCTTC
CASSFGDRAFSNYGYTF